Each of the 25 T cell receptor beta chains below was sequenced from the same sample in a study of T cells after yellow fever vaccination. In TCRdb, the 5' RACE reads were re-called with MiXCR into one record per CDR3 protein. The table has under 250,000 distinct CDR3 sequences, 3% to 3.5% seen once; the top ten hold about 3.3%. The input for sequencing was CD4+ T cells sorted from PBMCs, taken 10 days after the yellow fever booster vaccination. The origin of the receptors is a man aged 18 to 29 who received the YFV17D yellow fever vaccine.

The rearrangement joins TRBV7-9 to TRBJ2-7; either TRBD1 or TRBD2 may fit D (6 bases each). Germline lookup yields CDR1 SEHNR and CDR2 FQNEAQ (reference sequence). There are 15 residues in the CDR3. Trimming removed 5 bases from V and 2 bases from J, with 16 bases in between. The CDR3 region is CASSPSGAQTYEQYF. Written as DNA, the CDR3 is TGTGCCAGCAGCCCATCGGGGGCACAGACCTACGAGCAGTACTTC.

This clonotype was seen a handful of times. The gene calls are TRBV6-2 or TRBV6-3 and TRBJ2-5, with 7 bases that match TRBD2. The germline V gene has CDR1 MNHEY and CDR2 SVGEGT. The CDR3 is made up of 12 amino acids. V trimming: 9 bases; J trimming: 4 bases; junction bases outside the gene matches: 5. CDR3 sequence (DNA): TGTGCCAGTTTAGCGGGTGGAGAGACCCAGTACTTC. Its protein is CASLAGGETQYF.

The chain links TRBV29-1 to TRBJ2-5; D remains unclear. Per germline, CDR1 SQVTM and CDR2 ANQGSEA. The CDR3 runs 15 residues. Deletions cut 0 bases from V and 1 base from J, with 12 bases between. The CDR3 DNA is TGCAGCGTTGAAGAACTTATGGACGTCCAAGAGACCCAGTACTTC. Its translation is CSVEELMDVQETQYF.

There are a few counts of this clonotype. This rearrangement joins TRBV12-3 or TRBV12-4 to TRBJ1-6; 7 positions match TRBD1. This CDR3 is 15 amino acids long. Trimming removed 8 bases from V and 7 bases from J; junction bases left unmatched: 11. The CDR3 sequence is CASFSGPRGNSPLHF. For the CDR3, the DNA is TGTGCCAGCTTCTCAGGTCCCAGGGGGAATTCACCCCTCCACTTT.

This clonotype occurred many times. The genes are TRBV5-1 and TRBJ2-2, with TRBD2 identical over 10 bases. This CDR3 is 16 amino acids long. The V gene's germline CDR1 is SGHRS and CDR2 YFSETQ. With V trimmed by 3 bases and J by 4 bases, 6 bases remained unmatched. CDR3 bases: TGCGCCAGCAGCTCGACTAGCGGGCTTTTCACCGGGGAGCTGTTTTTT. As protein: CASSSTSGLFTGELFF.

This clonotype has a count of ten or more. The CDR3 region is CASTPTGGGEKLFF. CDR3 coding DNA: TGTGCCAGCACCCCGACCGGGGGAGGTGAAAAACTGTTTTTT. The gene calls are TRBV12-3 or TRBV12-4 and TRBJ1-4; perhaps TRBD1 as D (5 bases). Trimming removed 7 bases at V and 7 bases at J, with 16 bases between. The CDR3 covers 14 residues.

The table lists this clonotype with many counts. The rearrangement uses TRBV7-8 and TRBJ2-3; D remains ambiguous. Trimming took 0 bases from V and 0 from J, leaving 13 bases between them. The CDR3 is 17 amino acids. Germline-derived CDR1 and CDR2 are SGHVS and FQNEAQ. CDR3 sequence reads: CASSLAYPGSSTDTQYF. In DNA form, the CDR3 reads TGTGCCAGCAGCTTAGCGTATCCGGGTTCGAGCACAGATACGCAGTATTTT.

In its sample, this clonotype was seen many times. The chain combines TRBV7-9 with TRBJ1-5; 7 nucleotides match TRBD1. Trimming at V came to 5 bases and at J to 2 bases, leaving 6 bases not matched to a gene. The V gene's germline CDR1 is SEHNR and CDR2 FQNEAQ (reference sequence). The CDR3 extends over 15 amino acids. The CDR3 loop is CASSTGTVGNQPQHF. CDR3 bases: TGTGCCAGCAGCACTGGGACAGTCGGCAATCAGCCCCAGCATTTT.

This clonotype was picked up many times. The chain recombines TRBV5-1 with TRBJ1-1, with D tentatively TRBD1 (5 bases). Germline CDR1 and CDR2: SGHRS and YFSETQ. V was pared by 4 bases and J by 5 bases, with 15 bases between. The CDR3 is made up of 14 amino acids. CDR3 loop: CASSPRDGRTEAFF. The CDR3 coding sequence is TGCGCCAGCAGCCCAAGGGACGGCCGAACTGAAGCTTTCTTT.

In its sample, this clonotype was seen a few times. The chain carries TRBV5-6 and TRBJ1-5; D gene uncertain. The CDR3 sequence is 18 residues long. Germline V CDR1 and CDR2: SGHDT, YYEEEE. V gave up 1 base and J gave up 0 bases, with 17 bases separating them. The CDR3 DNA is TGTGCCAGCAGCTTGTCGCATTGGAAGGTCAATAGCAATCAGCCCCAGCATTTT. This encodes CASSLSHWKVNSNQPQHF.

There are a few counts of this clonotype. The J gene is TRBJ1-5, the V gene TRBV24-1; D uncertain. V lost 4 bases and J 3 bases, leaving 9 bases between the germline ends. This CDR3 region has 14 residues. Per the germline V gene, CDR1 is KGHDR and CDR2 is SFDVKD. CDR3 sequence reads: CATSDSYHNQPQHF. The CDR3 DNA reads as TGTGCCACCAGTGACTCTTATCACAATCAGCCCCAGCATTTT.

Many counts were recorded for this clonotype. The chain combines TRBV6-6 with TRBJ1-3; 7 bases fit TRBD1. The CDR3 has 17 residues. Germline-derived CDR1 and CDR2 are MNHNY and SVGAGI (reference sequence). With V trimmed by 3 bases and J by 0 bases, 8 bases remained unmatched. CDR3 coding DNA: TGTGCCAGCAGTTATCGACAGGGTCGGAGCTCTGGAAACACCATATATTTT. Residues: CASSYRQGRSSGNTIYF.

This clonotype came up a few times. The gene calls are TRBV5-1 and TRBJ2-1, with TRBD2 matching 10 bases. The CDR3 is 15 amino acids. Germline V gene sequence: CDR1 SGHRS, CDR2 YFSETQ. V shed 0 bases and J 8 bases; nucleotides not matched to a gene: 5. CDR3 amino acids: CASSLDTSGVDEQFF. The DNA for the CDR3 is TGCGCCAGCAGCTTGGATACTAGCGGGGTCGATGAGCAGTTCTTC.

This clonotype has more than one count but fewer than ten. This chain connects TRBV7-2 to TRBJ2-3, with 7 bases identical to TRBD1. Germline CDR1 and CDR2: SGHTA and FQGNSA. The CDR3 length is 16 residues. The V and J ends lost 5 bases and 6 bases, in that order; junction bases with no gene match: 14. CDR3 region: CASSLLGTATADTQYF. As DNA, the CDR3 is TGTGCCAGCAGCCTTCTCGGGACAGCGACCGCGGATACGCAGTATTTT.

The DNA for the CDR3 is TGTGCCAGCAGTCAAGCGACTGAAGCTTTCTTT. It is translated as CASSQATEAFF. The V and J genes are TRBV6-2 or TRBV6-3 and TRBJ1-1, with D uncertain. The germline gives CDR1 MNHEY, CDR2 SVGEGT. The CDR3 totals 11 residues. V gave up 5 bases and J gave up 5 bases, with 6 bases separating them.

In this sample, this clonotype turned up many times. The chain is built from TRBV20-1 and TRBJ2-7; TRBD2 matches 10 bases. CDR3 length equals 16 residues. The germline V gene has CDR1 DFQATT and CDR2 SNEGSKA (reference sequence). The ends lost 0 bases at V and 6 bases at J; junction bases unmatched: 11. CDR3 coding DNA: TGCAGTGCTAGAGATCCCTCTAGCGGGGGTGGCGGCGAGCAGTACGTC. Protein product: CSARDPSSGGGGEQYV.

The J gene is TRBJ1-1, the V gene TRBV24-1, with no clear D. The length of the CDR3 is 12 residues. V was clipped by 4 bases and J by 5 bases, with 7 bases between them. Germline CDR1 reads KGHDR; CDR2 reads SFDVKD. CDR3 bases: TGTGCCACCAGTGAGGTCGGTACTGAAGCTTTCTTT. Its protein is CATSEVGTEAFF.

This clonotype appeared a few times. The V and J genes are TRBV20-1 and TRBJ2-5; TRBD2 aligns across 11 bases. Per germline, CDR1 DFQATT and CDR2 SNEGSKA (reference sequence). V was pared by 1 base and J by 2 bases, with 3 bases of the junction left unmatched. The CDR3 loop spans 15 amino acids. The CDR3 here is CSARVGTSGQETQYF. The CDR3 DNA reads TGCAGTGCTAGAGTCGGGACTAGCGGACAAGAGACCCAGTACTTC.

Details on this clonotype: This sequence may be a read error, since a much larger clone differs from it by one base. V is TRBV7-2 and J is TRBJ2-3; 8 bases map to TRBD2. This CDR3 has 15 residues. Germline-derived CDR1 and CDR2 are SGHTA and FQGNSA. V gave up 3 bases and J gave up 3 bases; unmatched junction bases: 5. CDR3: CASSFVAGGTDTQYF. CDR3 coding DNA: TGTGCCAGCAGCTTCGTGGCGGGGGGAACAGATACGCAGTATTTT.

This clonotype has just a few counts. The chain recombines TRBV6-5 with TRBJ2-7, with 10 bases lining up with TRBD2. This CDR3 comprises 15 residues. The trim removed 0 bases at V and 2 bases at J, leaving 1 base unmatched. CDR1 and CDR2 (germline): MNHEY, SVGAGI. CDR3 sequence reads: CASSYSSGGTYEQYF. CDR3 in DNA: TGTGCCAGCAGTTACTCTAGCGGGGGGACCTACGAGCAGTACTTC.

The chain recombines TRBV7-9 with TRBJ2-5; tentatively, D is TRBD1 (6 bases). Germline lookup yields CDR1 SEHNR and CDR2 FQNEAQ (reference sequence). The CDR3 is 15 residues long. V was clipped by 0 bases and J by 5 bases, with 13 bases between them. The CDR3 here is CASSLALGGLETQYF. In nucleotides, the CDR3 is TGTGCCAGCAGCTTAGCTTTAGGGGGATTGGAGACCCAGTACTTC.

This clonotype was observed many times. This sequence joins TRBV28 and TRBJ1-1; 9 bases are a match to TRBD1. The CDR3 loop spans 13 amino acids. V shed 6 bases and J 7 bases; nucleotides not matched to a gene: 6. Germline V gives CDR1 MDHEN, CDR2 SYDVKM. Here the CDR3 DNA reads TGTGCCAGCAGCCCAGGGACAGGGCGTGAAGCTTTCTTT. This encodes CASSPGTGREAFF.

This clonotype showed up many times. This rearrangement joins TRBV4-2 to TRBJ2-5; maybe TRBD2 (6 bases). Germline V lookup: CDR1 LGHNA, CDR2 YNFKEQ. The CDR3 is 17 residues long. V lost 1 base and J 4 bases, leaving 19 bases between the germline ends. The DNA for the CDR3 is TGTGCCAGCAGCCAAGGGGTGACGGGGGTCTTGACAGAGACCCAGTACTTC. Its protein is CASSQGVTGVLTETQYF.

This clonotype showed up just a few times. The chain links TRBV30 to TRBJ2-5; D is possibly TRBD2 (5 bases). Germline lookup yields CDR1 GTSNPN and CDR2 SVGIG (reference sequence). Trimming removed 2 bases from V and 0 bases from J, with 7 bases in between. The CDR3 is 13 residues long. In nucleotides, the CDR3 is TGTGCCTGGAGTCGAGGGAACCAAGAGACCCAGTACTTC. Residues: CAWSRGNQETQYF.

This clonotype was counted a few times. The genes are TRBV3-1 and TRBJ2-1; 11 bases match TRBD2. Germline CDR1 and CDR2: LGHDT and YNNKEL (reference sequence). CDR3 length: 16 amino acids. Trimming cost V 1 base and J 7 bases; bases outside gene matches: 6. This chain's CDR3 is CASSQGLAGLGNEQFF. The DNA for the CDR3 is TGTGCCAGCAGCCAAGGACTAGCGGGGCTCGGGAATGAGCAGTTCTTC.